These 3 T cell receptor beta chains were sequenced from one sample in a study of T cells in Graves' hyperthyroidism and ophthalmopathy. TCR beta CDR3 sequences were amplified from RNA transcripts. The HTBI set primed first-round TCR CDR3 RT-PCR. MiXCR was run by TCRdb on the multiplex PCR reads, yielding one entry per CDR3 protein. The profile shows fewer than 200,000 distinct CDR3 sequences, more than 15% of them singletons. Sequenced material: blood. Every receptor here comes from a woman aged 45-60 years with Graves' hyperthyroidism.

Many counts were recorded for this clonotype. This chain links TRBV19 with TRBJ2-3; unclear D gene. V lost 2 bases and J lost 5, with 5 bases in between. The CDR3 has 12 residues. In germline, CDR1 is LNHDA, CDR2 SQIVND (reference sequence). The CDR3 region has the DNA TGTGCCAGTAGTATATTTGGAGATACGCAGTATTTT. Amino acid sequence: CASSIFGDTQYF.

This clonotype was recorded at least ten times. The chain uses TRBV19 and TRBJ2-2, with TRBD1 matching 10 bases. Unmatched junction bases numbered 4, after V lost 3 bases and J lost 6 bases. The CDR3 covers 15 residues. Germline lookup yields CDR1 LNHDA and CDR2 SQIVND (reference sequence). In DNA, the CDR3 is TGTGCCAGTAGTATCCCGGGACAGGGGTCCGGGGAGCTGTTTTTT. Its translation is CASSIPGQGSGELFF.

To note about this clonotype: One end of the junction varies from germline; a read error may be responsible. The rearrangement uses TRBV5-1 and TRBJ1-4, with TRBD1 as a possible D gene (6 bases). The CDR3 spans 15 residues. From germline, CDR1 is SGHRS and CDR2 YFSETQ. In DNA form, the CDR3 reads TGCGCCAGCAGCAAAAGGACAGCCACTAATGGAAAACTGTTTTTT. It is translated as CASSKRTATNGKLFF.